This T cell receptor (beta chain) was observed in a study of early T cells in non-severe SARS-CoV-2 infection. The wider study: Chains were not paired, and sequencing was done on bulk RNA from unsorted whole blood. Study findings and constraints: The VDJdb matching leaned toward anti-spike CD8 responses and overlooked private and CD4 specificities.

As to this clonotype: Its target is not known.

Researchers tagged individual cDNA molecules with unique molecular identifiers. TCRdb recomputed calls from the 5' RACE reads with MiXCR, one row per CDR3 protein. Of 75,000 to 90,000 distinct CDR3 sequences listed, 5% to 7% were seen once; the top ten hold about 7.5%. Trimming cost V 8 bases and J 0 bases; bases outside gene matches: 6. The CDR3 has 15 residues. Germline V gives CDR1 MNHEY, CDR2 SVGEGT. The receptor's source is an adult who was a healthcare worker with PCR-confirmed SARS-CoV-2 infection or an uninfected control (not recorded which). The sample was whole blood. The rearrangement links TRBV6-2 or TRBV6-3 to TRBJ2-7, with TRBD2 matching 11 bases. The chain's CDR3 is CASRGTSGSSYEQYF. The CDR3, as DNA: TGTGCCAGCCGGGGGACTAGCGGAAGCTCCTACGAGCAGTACTTC.